The T cell receptor (beta chain) under discussion was sequenced for a study of cytomegalovirus exposure and HLA in healthy donors. Study-wide results and limits: In a later analysis, at a false discovery rate of 0.05, under 20,000 TCR beta sequences were associated with HLA alleles. Most CMV-associated TCR beta chains were later found to appear HLA-restricted.

The donors, nominally healthy at sampling, likely had unrecorded immune exposures. Both 60 Vbeta primers and 13 Jbeta primers went into the PCR. Sequencing used immunoSEQ multiplex PCR; TCRdb keeps in-frame clones, though not all of them. This sample has about 97,000 clones, with 81% found just once. Comment on this clone: Its target is not known.

The CDR3 length is 15 residues. From germline, CDR1 is SGHKS and CDR2 YYEKEE (reference sequence). V was trimmed by 0 bases and J by 6 bases, leaving 13 bases between them. The material sequenced was PBMCs. This receptor was obtained from a man in his forties in good health and CMV-seropositive. The chain carries TRBV5-5 and TRBJ2-4, with D perhaps matching TRBD2 (6 bases). The CDR3 DNA is TGTGCCAGCAGCTTGGTGGAGGGATCGATAAACATTCAGTACTTC. Translating gives CASSLVEGSINIQYF.